This T cell receptor beta chain derives from a study of blood T cell repertoires in COVID-19. The data were produced by immunoSEQ multiplex PCR, yet TCRdb's version contains in-frame clones alone and is incomplete. The table records about 98,000 clones, 65% to 90% of them present only once. The germline CDR1 and CDR2 sequences are LNHDA and SQIVND (reference sequence). V lost 5 bases, J lost 2 bases, and 7 bases lay in between. CDR3 length: 13 residues. The sample was peripheral blood. This chain connects TRBV19 to TRBJ1-5; no reliable D call. This clonotype originated in a man between 65 and 85 years old with active or convalescent COVID-19. CDR3 sequence: CASSFGGNQPQHF. The CDR3 coding sequence is TGTGCCAGTAGTTTCGGGGGCAATCAGCCCCAGCATTTT.